The next 13 T cell receptor beta chains were all read from a single sample in a study of blood T cell repertoires in COVID-19. Profiled with immunoSEQ multiplex PCR; TCRdb holds only in-frame clones, not every one. The sample consists of 90,000 to 120,000 clones, roughly 90% of them appearing once. Sequencing was carried out using peripheral blood. The receptor set was obtained from a man aged 55-75 years with acute or convalescent COVID-19.

The V and J genes are TRBV19 and TRBJ1-5; the D gene is possibly TRBD1 (6 bases). V lost 6 bases to trimming and J lost 4 bases, with 13 bases between them. This CDR3 has 14 amino acids. In germline, CDR1 is LNHDA, CDR2 SQIVND (reference sequence). The CDR3 spells CASSEQGTNQPQHF. The CDR3 coding sequence is TGTGCCAGTAGCGAACAGGGAACTAATCAGCCCCAGCATTTT.

The chain is built from TRBV5-1 and TRBJ2-1; possibly TRBD2 for D (6 bases). V was trimmed by 0 bases and J by 2 bases, leaving 18 bases between them. Germline CDR1 and CDR2: SGHRS and YFSETQ. The CDR3 extends over 18 amino acids. CDR3 sequence (DNA): TGCGCCAGCAGCTTGGGCCTAGCGCACGATCGGGCCTACAATGAGCAGTTCTTC. Its protein product is CASSLGLAHDRAYNEQFF. The full variable domain, in which reference TRBV5-1 and TRBJ2-1 provide the parts outside the CDR3, is KAGVTQTPRYLIKTRGQQVTLSCSPISGHRSVSWYQQTPGQGLQFLFEYFSETQRNKGNFPGRFSGRQFSNSRSEMNVSTLELGDSALYLCASSLGLAHDRAYNEQFFGPGTRLTVL.

Here the CDR3 DNA reads TGCAGCGCGGAGTTAGGACAGTCTGGGGCCAACGTCCTGACTTTC. Translating it yields CSAELGQSGANVLTF. The chain couples TRBV29-1 to TRBJ2-6; D is possibly TRBD1 (6 bases). V was cut by 7 bases and J by 1 base, with 14 bases left in between. CDR3 length: 15 residues. The germline gives CDR1 SQVTM, CDR2 ANQGSEA.

In DNA form, the CDR3 reads TGTGCCAGCAGTTTTAAGTCCGAGGATGAAGCTTTCTTT. As protein: CASSFKSEDEAFF. This chain connects TRBV12-3 or TRBV12-4 to TRBJ1-1; D remains unclear. This CDR3 spans 13 amino acids. Deletions cut 3 bases from V and 7 bases from J, with 12 bases between.

The rearrangement uses TRBV7-9 and TRBJ2-2, with D possibly matching TRBD1 (6 bases). This CDR3 spans 15 amino acids. Trimming cost V 5 bases and J 10 bases, with 20 bases left between them. Germline loops: CDR1 SEHNR, CDR2 FQNEAQ (reference sequence). As DNA, the CDR3 is TGTGCCAGCAGCCTCTCTGGGCAGGGGCGAGAGGAGCTGTTTTTT. Its translation: CASSLSGQGREELFF. Combining the CDR3 with reference TRBV7-9 and TRBJ2-2 gives the whole variable domain DTGVSQNPRHKITKRGQNVTFRCDPISEHNRLYWYRQTLGQGPEFLTYFQNEAQLEKSRLLSDRFSAERPKGSFSTLEIQRTEQGDSAMYLCASSLSGQGREELFFGEGSRLTVL.

The chain combines TRBV28 with TRBJ1-2; D is uncertain. This CDR3 spans 12 amino acids. The ends were cut back, 6 bases at V and 1 base at J, with 6 bases in the middle. Germline V lookup: CDR1 MDHEN, CDR2 SYDVKM. Here the CDR3 reads CASRPYNYGYTF. CDR3 DNA sequence: TGTGCCAGCAGGCCCTATAACTATGGCTACACCTTC.

The chain recombines TRBV5-4 with TRBJ2-1; D perhaps matches TRBD2 (6 bases). Germline CDR1 and CDR2: SGHNT and YYREEE (reference sequence). The CDR3 has 13 residues. Trimming took off 3 bases at V and 9 bases at J, with 13 bases between the two ends. CDR3 amino acids: CASSSGGAGEQFF. CDR3 bases: TGTGCCAGCAGCTCCGGAGGGGCGGGTGAGCAGTTCTTC.

The rearrangement joins TRBV5-4 to TRBJ2-5, with a weak D call TRBD2 (5 bases). Trimming removed 2 bases at V and 5 bases at J, with 16 bases between. The CDR3 totals 15 residues. Per the germline V gene, CDR1 is SGHNT and CDR2 is YYREEE (reference sequence). Written as DNA, the CDR3 is TGTGCCAGCAGCTTTGGACTTTCCTTCGCGGAGACCCAGTACTTC. Protein sequence: CASSFGLSFAETQYF.

The chain recombines TRBV15 with TRBJ1-5; D unresolved. Looked up from germline, CDR1 is LNHNV and CDR2 is YYDKDF (reference sequence). The CDR3 covers 13 residues. Trimming stripped 0 bases from V and 7 bases from J, with 7 bases between. The DNA of the CDR3 is TGTGCCACCAGCAGAGATGAGGTACAGCCCCAGCATTTT. Translation gives CATSRDEVQPQHF.

The J gene is TRBJ1-2, the V gene TRBV3-1 (or the pseudogene TRBV3-2); TRBD1 aligns across 8 bases. Germline V gives CDR1 LGHDT, CDR2 YNNKEL (reference sequence). This CDR3 is built from 14 residues. Losses at the gene ends were 4 bases for V and 2 bases for J; bases not matched to a gene: 3. CDR3 coding DNA: TGTGCCAGCAGCCGCCGGACAGGGAACTATGGCTACACCTTC. Amino acid sequence: CASSRRTGNYGYTF.

The chain combines TRBV19 with TRBJ1-2, with TRBD1 as a possible D gene (6 bases). Per the germline V gene, CDR1 is LNHDA and CDR2 is SQIVND (reference sequence). The CDR3 totals 11 residues. Trimming pared 9 bases from V and 3 bases from J, leaving 8 bases between. DNA for the CDR3: TGTGCCAGCGAGGGGGACTATGGCTACACCTTC. Amino acid sequence: CASEGDYGYTF.

The V call is TRBV7-3, the J call TRBJ1-5, with D unresolved. This CDR3 spans 13 amino acids. Per the germline V gene, CDR1 is SGHTA and CDR2 is FQGTGA. V shed 0 bases and J shed 9 bases, with 9 bases lying between them. The CDR3 DNA is TGTGCCAGCAGCTTAACTTGGTCGGGGCCCCAGCATTTT. Protein product: CASSLTWSGPQHF.

V usage is TRBV30 and J usage is TRBJ1-3; 7 nucleotides match TRBD1. The CDR3 spans 15 residues. CDR1 is GTSNPN and CDR2 is SVGIG in the germline V gene (reference sequence). V shed 2 bases and J 0 bases; nucleotides not matched to a gene: 4. Here the CDR3 reads CAWSTGQISGNTIYF. The CDR3 DNA reads as TGTGCCTGGAGTACGGGACAGATCTCTGGAAACACCATATATTTT.